The source of this T cell receptor beta chain is a study of cytomegalovirus exposure and HLA in healthy donors. Study-wide findings and caveats: Roughly uniform sequencing depth across donors was assumed, possibly incorrectly. The study designated fewer than 200 TCR beta chains cytomegalovirus-associated. The authors considered a cluster of highly shared sequence variants likely to be a sequencing artifact. Analysis was performed later, and it showed HLA-associated TCR beta chains to be more clonally expanded than equally common others.

This clone was observed a few times. Antigen unknown. 13 Jbeta primers and 60 Vbeta primers were used for the PCR. The data were produced by immunoSEQ multiplex PCR, yet TCRdb's version contains in-frame clones alone and is incomplete. Altogether approximately 190,000 clones are present, over 65% being singletons, with the ten largest covering 2% to 3%. This CDR3 is built from 12 residues. The V end was cut by 3 bases, the J end by 10 bases, with 12 bases between. Germline V gives CDR1 MNHEY, CDR2 SVGAGI. The gene calls are TRBV6-5 and TRBJ1-2; weak D call: TRBD1 (5 bases). The material sequenced was PBMCs. The receptor was isolated from a woman between 50 and 59 years old in good health and CMV-seropositive. The CDR3 loop reads CASSYLQGSYTF. The CDR3, as DNA: TGTGCCAGCAGTTATCTCCAGGGCTCCTACACCTTC.